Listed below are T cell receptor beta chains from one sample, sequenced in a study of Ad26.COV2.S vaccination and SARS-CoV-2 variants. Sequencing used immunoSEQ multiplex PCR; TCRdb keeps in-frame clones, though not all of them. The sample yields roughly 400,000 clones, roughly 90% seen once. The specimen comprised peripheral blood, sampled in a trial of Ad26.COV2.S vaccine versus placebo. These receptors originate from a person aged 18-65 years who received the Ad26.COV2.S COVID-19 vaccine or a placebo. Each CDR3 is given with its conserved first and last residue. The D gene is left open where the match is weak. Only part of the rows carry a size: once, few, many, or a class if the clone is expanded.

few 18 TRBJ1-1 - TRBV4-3 CASSRQTGRGGANTEAFF TGCGCCAGCAGCCGACAAACAGGGAGGGGAGGGGCAAACACTGAAGCTTTCTTT
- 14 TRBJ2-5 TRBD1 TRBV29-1 CSGRDRGGQETQYF TGCAGCGGGCGGGACAGGGGTGGCCAAGAGACCCAGTACTTC
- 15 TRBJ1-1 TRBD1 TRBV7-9 CASSLGQGTWTEAFF TGTGCCAGCAGCCTGGGACAGGGGACCTGGACTGAAGCTTTCTTT
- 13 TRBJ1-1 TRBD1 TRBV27 CASSPGTVLEAFF TGTGCCAGCAGCCCCGGGACAGTGCTGGAAGCTTTCTTT
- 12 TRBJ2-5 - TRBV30 CAWSVGGETQYF TGTGCCTGGAGTGTAGGGGGGGAGACCCAGTACTTC
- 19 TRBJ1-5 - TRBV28 CASSPHGQPNPYSNQPQHF TGTGCCAGCAGTCCCCATGGACAGCCCAACCCTTATAGCAATCAGCCCCAGCATTTT
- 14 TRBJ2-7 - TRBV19 CASSITASSYEQYF TGTGCCAGTAGTATTACAGCAAGCTCCTACGAGCAGTACTTC
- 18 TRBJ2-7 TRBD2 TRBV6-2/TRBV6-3 CASSYSGTSGGADYEQYF TGTGCCAGCAGTTACTCAGGGACTAGCGGGGGGGCGGACTACGAGCAGTACTTC
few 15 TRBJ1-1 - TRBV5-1 CASSLGRGGNTEAFF TGCGCCAGCAGCTTGGGTAGGGGCGGGAACACTGAAGCTTTCTTT
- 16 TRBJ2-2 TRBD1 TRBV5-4 CASSIEMNRGAGELFF TGTGCCAGCAGTATAGAGATGAACAGGGGGGCCGGGGAGCTGTTTTTT